Listed here is a single TCR beta chain. What it recognizes is unknown. Extracted RNA was reverse transcribed, and the resulting cDNA served as sequencing template. Measured with immunoSEQ multiplex PCR; TCRdb has only the in-frame clones, and not every one. This sample has 35,000 to 45,000 clones, with around 90% found just once. The treatment was: oral pan-JAK inhibitor, 5-10 mg twice daily. CD4+ and CD8+ T cells were sorted from PBMCs. These data are taken from a study of CD8+ T cells in alopecia areata. Overall study results and limits: Although TCR sharing was seen in mice, sharing across patients was less clear, possibly for HLA-related reasons.

The germline V and J ends were trimmed by 5 bases and 1 base, with 15 bases remaining between them. The CDR3 is 15 residues long. Germline V gene sequence: CDR1 MDHEN, CDR2 SYDVKM. This sample comprised CD8+ T cells sorted from blood, obtained at week 24, from a patient treated with tofacitinib. The TCR comes from a human donor with alopecia areata. The chain couples TRBV28 to TRBJ2-7; possibly TRBD2 for D (5 bases). The CDR3 DNA reads TGTGCCAGCAGTCCCCGCACCTGGAGGTCCTACGAGCAGTACTTC. It is translated as CASSPRTWRSYEQYF.